The 14 T cell receptor beta chains in this list originate from one sample, sequenced in a study of T cells in Graves' hyperthyroidism and ophthalmopathy. Amplification of TCR beta CDR3 regions used RNA as the template. RT-PCR in the first round (using the HTBI primer set) targeted the TCR CDR3. TCRdb re-derived calls from the multiplex PCR reads in MiXCR, one entry per CDR3 protein. The top ten clones hold about 40% of a sample with 500,000 to 650,000 distinct CDR3 sequences, 46% of them seen once. Material for sequencing was peripheral blood or thyroid tissue (not recorded which). Receptors originate from an adult woman with Graves' disease, either hyperthyroidism or ophthalmopathy (not recorded which).

This clonotype was counted only a few times. The rearrangement joins TRBV29-1 to TRBJ1-2, with 7 bases fitting TRBD1. V lost 6 bases to trimming and J lost 6 bases; unmatched junction nucleotides: 10. CDR3 length equals 13 residues. Per germline, CDR1 SQVTM and CDR2 ANQGSEA. The CDR3 nucleotides read TGCAGCGTCCTAAGGGGGCGGTACGATGGCTACACCTTC. The encoded protein is CSVLRGRYDGYTF. Using reference TRBV29-1 and TRBJ1-2 for the parts outside the CDR3, the full variable domain is SAVISQKPSRDICQRGTSLTIQCQVDSQVTMMFWYRQQPGQSLTLIATANQGSEATYESGFVIDKFPISRPNLTFSTLTVSNMSPEDSSIYLCSVLRGRYDGYTFGSGTRLTVV.

This clonotype has just a few counts. This chain joins TRBV29-1 and TRBJ2-7; D is ambiguous. V was clipped by 4 bases and J by 2 bases, with 9 bases between them. This CDR3 spans 12 amino acids. CDR1 and CDR2 from the germline V gene are SQVTM and ANQGSEA. CDR3 sequence (DNA): TGCAGCGTTGGGGCTACAACCTACGAGCAGTACTTC. It encodes CSVGATTYEQYF.

The V and J genes are TRBV9 and TRBJ1-5; no reliable D call. The CDR3 runs to 14 residues. V was cut by 3 bases and J by 0 bases, with 7 bases left in between. Per the germline V gene, CDR1 is SGDLS and CDR2 is YYNGEE. The CDR3 bases are TGTGCCAGCAGCGGCGGTTTTAGCAATCAGCCCCAGCATTTT. It codes for CASSGGFSNQPQHF.

The rearrangement uses TRBV15 and TRBJ1-4; 9 nucleotides agree with TRBD1. Germline values: CDR1 LNHNV, CDR2 YYDKDF (reference sequence). The CDR3 spans 16 residues. Germline trimming cut 0 bases from V and 5 bases from J; bases unmatched to any gene: 4. CDR3 region: CATSRERTGANEKLFF. The CDR3 DNA reads TGTGCCACCAGCAGAGAAAGGACAGGGGCCAATGAAAAACTGTTTTTT.

This clonotype appeared many times. The chain carries TRBV5-1 and TRBJ1-2; 8 bases are shared with TRBD1. CDR1 is SGHRS and CDR2 is YFSETQ in the germline V gene. V shed 2 bases, J shed 6 bases, and the junction held 9 bases outside the gene matches. The CDR3 is 15 residues long. The CDR3 sequence is CASSFDRGRPDGYTF. CDR3 in DNA: TGCGCCAGCAGCTTCGACAGGGGTCGACCTGATGGCTACACCTTC.

This clonotype was seen at least ten times. The rearrangement joins TRBV11-1 to TRBJ2-7; the D call may be TRBD1 or TRBD2 (5 bases each). This CDR3 has 14 residues. Per the germline V gene, CDR1 is SGHAT and CDR2 is FQDESV (reference sequence). V was trimmed by 3 bases and J by 7 bases, leaving 16 bases between them. The chain's CDR3 is CASSFFRGSGEQYF. In DNA form, the CDR3 reads TGTGCCAGCAGCTTCTTCCGGGGCTCGGGGGAGCAGTACTTC.

This chain links TRBV19 with TRBJ1-2; 9 nucleotides match TRBD1. The CDR3 is 15 residues long. Germline V gene sequence: CDR1 LNHDA, CDR2 SQIVND (reference sequence). The V and J ends lost 6 bases and 7 bases, in that order; junction bases with no gene match: 12. CDR3 residues: CASSGVTGGISGYTF. In DNA form, the CDR3 reads TGTGCCAGTAGCGGAGTGACAGGGGGAATTTCTGGCTACACCTTC.

This clonotype was seen a few times. The V and J genes are TRBV10-3 and TRBJ2-7, with D unresolved. There are 10 residues in the CDR3. V was trimmed by 6 bases and J by 3 bases, leaving 3 bases between them. Germline V gene lookup returns CDR1 ENHRY and CDR2 SYGVKD. CDR3 sequence (DNA): TGTGCCATCAGGAACTACGAGCAGTACTTC. Its protein is CAIRNYEQYF.

This clonotype has at least ten counts. The J gene is TRBJ1-2, the V gene TRBV6-6; D not certain. V dropped 6 bases and J dropped 1 base, with 15 bases sitting between them. The CDR3 has 15 amino acids. Looked up from germline, CDR1 is MNHNY and CDR2 is SVGAGI (reference sequence). Here the CDR3 DNA reads TGTGCCAGCAGACGGGGAGTGGGCGGTAACTATGGCTACACCTTC. This translates into CASRRGVGGNYGYTF.

As regards this clonotype: The junction departs from germline at one end; a sequencing error may be responsible. The genes are TRBV2 and TRBJ1-6; tentatively, D is TRBD1 (5 bases). CDR3 length equals 12 residues. The germline V gene has CDR1 SNHLY and CDR2 FYNNEI. The CDR3 DNA is TGTGCCAGCAGTGGGGGTTTGGGACCCCTCCGCTTT. Translation: CASSGGLGPLRF.

This clonotype has more than one count but fewer than ten. This chain uses TRBV7-9 with TRBJ2-5; 7 nucleotides align to TRBD1. Germline CDR1 is SEHNR and CDR2 is FQNEAQ (reference sequence). This CDR3 has 12 amino acids. V trimming: 8 bases; J trimming: 5 bases; junction bases outside the gene matches: 5. CDR3 amino acids: CASCPGQETQYF. The CDR3 nucleotides read TGTGCCAGCTGTCCGGGACAGGAGACCCAGTACTTC.

There are a few counts of this clonotype. V usage is TRBV5-8 and J usage is TRBJ2-2; D might be TRBD2 (6 bases). Germline CDR1 reads SGHTS; CDR2 reads YDEGEE. V was clipped by 0 bases and J by 6 bases, with 15 bases between them. The CDR3 is 16 amino acids. The CDR3 nucleotides read TGTGCCAGCAGCTTGGTCTACGGGAGAGGGGCCGGGGAGCTGTTTTTT. Translation: CASSLVYGRGAGELFF.

The chain recombines TRBV15 with TRBJ2-7, with 10 bases identical to TRBD1. J lost 13 bases, V lost 0 bases, and 3 bases had no gene match. The CDR3 is 12 amino acids. Germline CDR1 is LNHNV and CDR2 is YYDKDF (reference sequence). This chain's CDR3 is CATSRDDRGQYF. The CDR3 region has the DNA TGTGCCACCAGCAGAGATGACAGGGGGCAATACTTC.

V gene TRBV7-9 combines with J gene TRBJ1-5; D not resolved. This CDR3 comprises 9 residues. The V end lost 5 bases, the J end lost 13 bases, and 6 bases lay between the germline ends. Germline V CDR1 and CDR2: SEHNR, FQNEAQ (reference sequence). The CDR3 loop reads CASSPGQHF. In DNA, the CDR3 is TGTGCCAGCAGCCCAGGACAGCATTTT.